The 18 T cell receptor beta chains reported below all come from one sample, sequenced in a study of blood T cell repertoires in COVID-19 (dated by TCRdb to 2018 to 2020). Library construction relied on the immunoSEQ multiplex PCR assay. As stored in TCRdb, this immuneACCESS dataset retains in-frame rearrangements with V and J assigned. A fraction of the clones does not appear; measured against another copy, unresolved V genes explain less than half of the discrepancy, and the remainder lacks a known reason. The sample includes 200,000 or so clones, with about four fifths observed a single time. 6% to 8% of the sample is in the top ten clones. Sequenced input: PBMCs or T cells enriched from blood (not recorded which). The receptors were gathered from a middle-aged man who had recovered from COVID-19.

The chain carries TRBV7-9 and TRBJ2-5; 8 nucleotides line up with TRBD1. The CDR3 runs 14 residues. J gave up 5 bases and V 4 bases, and 6 bases lay outside the gene matches. CDR1 is SEHNR, CDR2 FQNEAQ, per germline (reference sequence). CDR3 bases: TGTGCCAGCAGCTCCGGACAGGGCCGGGAGACCCAGTACTTC. As protein: CASSSGQGRETQYF.

The chain employs TRBV7-2 and TRBJ2-3, with 13 bases lining up with TRBD2. V lost 3 bases, J lost 9 bases, and 9 bases stayed unmatched. CDR3 length: 16 residues. In germline, CDR1 is SGHTA, CDR2 FQGNSA. In DNA, the CDR3 is TGTGCCAGCAGCTTTGGGGGGACTAGCGGGGCAAGGACGCAGTATTTT. Translation gives CASSFGGTSGARTQYF. The full variable domain, its missing parts supplied by reference TRBV7-2 and TRBJ2-3, is GAGVSQSPSNKVTEKGKDVELRCDPISGHTALYWYRQSLGQGLEFLIYFQGNSAPDKSGLPSDRFSAERTGGSVSTLTIQRTQQEDSAVYLCASSFGGTSGARTQYFGPGTRLTVL.

The chain employs TRBV5-4 and TRBJ2-5; D remains ambiguous. The CDR3 has 13 residues. CDR1 is SGHNT, CDR2 YYREEE, per germline (reference sequence). V lost 0 bases and J lost 3, with 6 bases in between. The CDR3 reads CASSLGSEETQYF. CDR3 nucleotides: TGTGCCAGCAGCTTGGGCAGCGAAGAGACCCAGTACTTC.

The chain combines TRBV19 with TRBJ2-7, with D perhaps TRBD2 (6 bases). The V gene lost 6 bases and the J gene lost 5 bases, with 23 bases spanning the gap. CDR1 LNHDA and CDR2 SQIVND come from the germline V gene (reference sequence). The CDR3 is made up of 16 amino acids. CDR3 in DNA: TGTGCCAGTAGCCGGGGGACTGCGGGTTCGGTGAACGAGCAGTACTTC. The encoded protein is CASSRGTAGSVNEQYF.

The J gene is TRBJ2-7, the V gene TRBV5-1, with D unclear. Trimming removed 0 bases from V and 9 bases from J, with 13 bases in between. Germline V gene sequence: CDR1 SGHRS, CDR2 YFSETQ. The CDR3 contains 13 residues. As DNA, the CDR3 is TGCGCCAGCAGCTTGGACCAGAACCTAGTGCAGTACTTC. Amino acid sequence: CASSLDQNLVQYF.

This clone has more than one count but fewer than ten. V gene TRBV18 combines with J gene TRBJ2-1; tentatively, D is TRBD1 (6 bases). The V end lost 5 bases, the J end lost 8 bases, and 25 bases lay between the germline ends. The germline V gene encodes CDR1 KGHSH and CDR2 LQKENI. This CDR3 is 17 amino acids long. CDR3 region: CASSSRPVRDPGDEQFF. The CDR3 coding sequence is TGTGCCAGCTCATCGAGGCCAGTACGAGATCCAGGGGATGAGCAGTTCTTC.

The chain recombines TRBV29-1 with TRBJ1-1; 10 nucleotides agree with TRBD1. This CDR3 is built from 18 residues. Unmatched junction bases numbered 14, after V lost 3 bases and J lost 1 base. The germline CDR1 and CDR2 sequences are SQVTM and ANQGSEA. CDR3 bases: TGCAGCGTTGATTTCCCTCTTCGGAGGGACAGGGGGAACACTGAAGCTTTCTTT. It is translated as CSVDFPLRRDRGNTEAFF. The entire variable domain, with the rest obtained from reference TRBV29-1 and TRBJ1-1, is as follows: SAVISQKPSRDICQRGTSLTIQCQVDSQVTMMFWYRQQPGQSLTLIATANQGSEATYESGFVIDKFPISRPNLTFSTLTVSNMSPEDSSIYLCSVDFPLRRDRGNTEAFFGQGTRLTVV.

V gene TRBV9 combines with J gene TRBJ2-1; D possibly corresponds to TRBD2 (6 bases). Germline values: CDR1 SGDLS, CDR2 YYNGEE. V lost 0 bases, J lost 3 bases, and 13 bases lay in between. The CDR3 has 16 residues. CDR3 protein: CASSVEEGRGYNEQFF. Written as DNA, the CDR3 is TGTGCCAGCAGCGTAGAGGAGGGCCGGGGCTACAATGAGCAGTTCTTC.

V is TRBV29-1 and J is TRBJ2-7, with D possibly being TRBD1 (6 bases). The germline V gene has CDR1 SQVTM and CDR2 ANQGSEA. This CDR3 contains 12 residues. The V end was cut by 7 bases, the J end by 0 bases, with 10 bases between. The CDR3, as DNA: TGCAGCGCCCGACAGGACTCCTACGAGCAGTACTTC. The encoded protein is CSARQDSYEQYF.

The chain is built from TRBV10-3 and TRBJ2-7, with 10 bases lining up with TRBD2. Germline V CDR1 and CDR2: ENHRY, SYGVKD. The CDR3 spans 16 residues. J was trimmed by 1 base and V by 5 bases; bases with no gene match: 8. CDR3 residues: CAISHRLAGASYEQYF. The CDR3 region has the DNA TGTGCCATCAGTCATCGGCTAGCGGGGGCGTCCTACGAGCAGTACTTC.

The table lists this clone with a few counts. The V call is TRBV6-2 or TRBV6-3, the J call TRBJ1-2; D is uncertain. Germline V lookup: CDR1 MNHEY, CDR2 SVGEGT. The CDR3 spans 13 residues. Trimming left V 5 bases short and J 3 bases short, with 10 bases between. The DNA for the CDR3 is TGTGCCAGCAGTCGAGGGTTGGACTATGGCTACACCTTC. It yields the protein CASSRGLDYGYTF.

This clone was seen more than once but under ten times. The chain is built from TRBV7-9 and TRBJ2-1, with 11 bases matching TRBD1. The CDR3 sequence is 15 residues long. Per the germline V gene, CDR1 is SEHNR and CDR2 is FQNEAQ (reference sequence). V was clipped by 4 bases and J by 8 bases; unmatched bases: 7. Here the CDR3 DNA reads TGTGCCAGCAGCTCTCCGGGACAGGGGGTCCATGAGCAGTTCTTC. Protein product: CASSSPGQGVHEQFF.

V is TRBV5-5 and J is TRBJ2-7, with 8 bases matching TRBD1. Germline lookup yields CDR1 SGHKS and CDR2 YYEKEE (reference sequence). The CDR3 is 16 residues long. V shed 2 bases and J 4 bases; nucleotides not matched to a gene: 11. The CDR3 loop reads CASSFRRGQGAYEQYF. The CDR3 nucleotides are TGTGCCAGCAGCTTTAGGAGGGGGCAGGGGGCGTACGAGCAGTACTTC. Complete variable domain (other parts from reference TRBV5-5 and TRBJ2-7): DAGVTQSPTHLIKTRGQQVTLRCSPISGHKSVSWYQQVLGQGPQFIFQYYEKEERGRGNFPDRFSARQFPNYSSELNVNALLLGDSALYLCASSFRRGQGAYEQYFGPGTRLTVT.

This clone was recorded a few times. The genes are TRBV4-3 and TRBJ2-1, with 8 bases identical to TRBD1. V lost 3 bases and J lost 1; bases outside the gene matches: 5. The V gene's germline CDR1 is LGHNA and CDR2 YSLEER. This CDR3 comprises 16 residues. CDR3 sequence (DNA): TGCGCCAGCAGCCATGGCGACAGGGGTTCCTACAATGAGCAGTTCTTC. It yields the protein CASSHGDRGSYNEQFF.

This chain uses TRBV10-2 with TRBJ1-6; D gene unclear. The germline gives CDR1 WSHSY, CDR2 SAAADI. V lost 4 bases to trimming and J lost 5 bases, with 9 bases between them. The CDR3 covers 14 residues. The CDR3 loop is CASSGSGDNSPLHF. The CDR3 nucleotides are TGCGCCAGCAGTGGGTCCGGAGATAATTCACCCCTCCACTTT.

The chain is built from TRBV6-2 or TRBV6-3 and TRBJ2-3; TRBD1 is a possible D gene (5 bases). CDR1 and CDR2 from the germline V gene are MNHEY and SVGEGT. This CDR3 spans 14 amino acids. V lost 3 bases, J lost 2 bases, and 9 bases lay in between. For the CDR3, the DNA is TGTGCCAGCAGTTATACCAGGGACACAGATACGCAGTATTTT. Translating gives CASSYTRDTDTQYF.

A single count supports this clone. The chain combines TRBV19 with TRBJ1-5; D unresolved. V was trimmed by 5 bases and J by 0 bases, leaving 14 bases between them. CDR1 LNHDA and CDR2 SQIVND come from the germline V gene (reference sequence). The CDR3 is 16 residues long. The CDR3 protein is CASSYGRLNSNQPQHF. DNA of the CDR3: TGTGCCAGTAGTTACGGCAGGCTGAATAGCAATCAGCCCCAGCATTTT.

The J gene is TRBJ2-3, the V gene TRBV10-3, with 10 positions matching TRBD2. CDR1 and CDR2 from the germline V gene are ENHRY and SYGVKD. The CDR3 length is 15 residues. Germline trimming cut 10 bases from V and 2 bases from J; bases unmatched to any gene: 9. The CDR3 region is CATQTSGAVTDTQYF. The CDR3 nucleotides are TGTGCCACCCAAACTAGCGGGGCCGTCACAGATACGCAGTATTTT.